The text below deals with one TCR beta chain. Time point here: pretreatment peripheral blood. Libraries were prepared by immunoSEQ multiplex PCR; TCRdb keeps only in-frame clonotypes and omits some of them. The top ten hold 12% to 15% of the sample, which has approximately 39,000 clones, just under 85% seen once. Trimming cost V 5 bases and J 5 bases, with 15 bases left between them. The CDR3 sequence is 14 residues long. The germline gives CDR1 SGHTA, CDR2 FQGNSA. This sample stems from a study of PD-L1 blockade in urothelial cancer. The receptor comes from a man older than 75 with urothelial cancer. Sample: PBMCs, taken around atezolizumab (anti-PD-L1) treatment. This chain links TRBV7-2 with TRBJ1-2; the D gene is possibly TRBD1 (5 bases). CDR3 sequence: CASSPTPGNYGYTF. In DNA form, the CDR3 reads TGTGCCAGCAGCCCTACCCCAGGGAATTATGGCTACACCTTC.